The T cell receptor beta chain described here comes from a study of shared clonotypes between healthy human individuals (dated by TCRdb to 2020 to 2021). With respect to the entire study: Three men and two women, aged 18 to 49 years, made up the cohort. To estimate repertoire size and how much clonotype sharing occurs between individuals, the study deeply sequenced the blood TCR repertoires of five or six healthy adults. Between about 0.85 and 8.9 billion PBMCs per donor were obtained by leukapheresis. Per donor, three plates each were used for CD4 naive and CD4 memory, two for CD8 naive, and one for CD8 memory. Libraries were prepared and TCR repertoires were sequenced by different laboratories using diverse techniques, in order to increase sequencing depth and limit assay-specific biases. Beyond this particular receptor, the publication reports: Because the study included a small number of donors, the genetic and exposure-history diversity represented was limited. Compared with non-shared clonotypes, clonotypes shared by all four sorted-subset donors had higher generation probabilities. Estimated clonotype richness was generally larger for naive than for memory subsets. Pairwise subsampling indicated that sequencing depth was expected to affect the degree of clonotype sharing among donors. Only blood was sampled, and tissue TCR repertoires likely differ from those in blood. Roughly 5.2% of naive CD4, around 3.6% of naive CD8, roughly 2.4% of memory CD4, and 0.4% of memory CD8 clonotypes were shared across a few donors. Incomplete sequencing was indicated by rarefaction of sorted-subset datasets, despite the large sequencing depth.

For the CD8 naive samples, CD45RO-negative cells were positively selected for CCR7, yielding a CD45RA+CCR7+ population from which TemRA cells were excluded. The donors were healthy, HIV-negative adults who had no recently reported acute infections or vaccinations. Only Caucasian adults living in Nashville, Tennessee, USA were represented among the donors. Blood was obtained by leukapheresis, after which PBMCs were separated by Ficoll-Histopaque density gradient centrifugation and cryopreserved in liquid nitrogen vapor phase. Purity and quantity of every magnetically sorted T cell population were checked by analytical flow cytometry. Genomic DNA was isolated from each sorted fraction and quantified by UV absorbance on a Nanodrop 2000c. Note on this clone: No antigen is known for it. There are no base qualities to consult, and no much larger clone falls within one base.

From a lookup of the germline V gene, CDR1 and CDR2 are MNHEY and SVGAGI. The CDR3 runs 15 amino acids, cysteine and phenylalanine included. Just the 45-base CDR3 DNA is kept, in frame starting at base 1. Germline trimming: 6 bases from V, 3 bases from J; junction bases outside gene matches: 6. Using the deep immunoSEQ assay, multiplex PCR amplified TCR CDR3 regions from genomic DNA. Extracted genomic DNA from each cell subset was distributed evenly across all wells of several immunoSEQ 96-well plates, and each plate was treated as a replicate. For sorted subsets, 200 to 250 ng genomic DNA, equal to some 30,000 T cell genomes, was loaded into each replicate PCR. The purified libraries were quantified using a Qubit 3.0 fluorometer, sized with a Bioanalyzer 2100, and then quantified again using the KAPA Library Quantification kit. Every immunoSEQ 96-well plate was sequenced on a dedicated single-read 150-cycle Illumina NextSeq 550 flow cell. The study's processing was this. The immunoSEQ output contained only junctional sequences without quality scores, so filtering could not match that applied to full-length reads. Sequences were annotated with PyIR, a Python wrapper for IgBLAST v1.9, and V/J genes and CDR3 were assigned using IMGT germline references. Any read was removed if the V/J assignment was weak (E-value above 1e-6), the CDR3 was missing, or the read contained stop codons, out-of-frame junctions, or ambiguous translated residues. V3J clonotypes were defined as sequences sharing an identical inferred V gene, J gene, and CDR3 amino acid sequence. The percentage overlap between two repertoires was calculated by dividing the number of shared unique clonotypes by the size of the smaller repertoire. Three approaches were used to assess repertoire richness: RTK rarefaction, the Chao1 estimator, and Recon v2.1 estimates of unobserved clonotypes. Generation probabilities were computed with OLGA for all TCRbeta clonotypes obtained by the gDNA method from several donors. Imported from immuneACCESS, the table was reduced by TCRdb to in-frame sequences with V and J called. These copies leave out some clones; in studies compared against another copy, an unresolved V gene accounts for under half, and the cause of the remainder is not known. That table gives V, J and clone size, and the DNA gave D and trimming. The sample data list about 2.1 million clones, and roughly 91% of these were observed just once. Clones ranked in the top ten supply roughly 1.7% of the sample.

What was sequenced was naive CD8+ T cells from PBMCs. The cell subset or site label here, explained by the study, means: CD45RA+CCR7+. The receptor chain draws on TRBV6-5 and TRBJ2-1, and 9 bases in between align with TRBD1. This TCR derives from a man between 18 and 35 years old in good health. Some clones in this sample may be carry-over from other donors' samples. CDR3 region: CASRTGTGLYNEQFF. The bases read TGTGCCAGCAGGACCGGGACAGGGCTCTACAATGAGCAGTTCTTC.